This TCR beta chain was retrieved from a study of blood T cell repertoires in COVID-19. Study as a whole: COVID-19 samples collected from the United States, Italy and Spain covered acute and convalescent phases.

In the original workflow: Amplification from reference gene primers served as the basis for estimated nucleated cell counts. Clones were read by immunoSEQ multiplex PCR, and TCRdb kept only the in-frame ones, dropping some. V and J calls plus clone size are reproduced from that table; the DNA served to infer D and trimming. The data hold roughly 42,000 clones, with around 87% observed a single time. CDR1 is LNHDA, CDR2 SQIVND, per germline (reference sequence). V was cut by 4 bases and J by 0 bases, with 13 bases left in between. This CDR3 spans 15 amino acids. The chain couples TRBV19 to TRBJ2-7, with D hard to call. The sequenced sample consisted of peripheral blood. The sequence derives from a man aged 25 to 40 with active or convalescent COVID-19. The DNA of the CDR3 is TGTGCCAGTAGTACCATATCTACGGGCTCCTACGAGCAGTACTTC. Protein: CASSTISTGSYEQYF.